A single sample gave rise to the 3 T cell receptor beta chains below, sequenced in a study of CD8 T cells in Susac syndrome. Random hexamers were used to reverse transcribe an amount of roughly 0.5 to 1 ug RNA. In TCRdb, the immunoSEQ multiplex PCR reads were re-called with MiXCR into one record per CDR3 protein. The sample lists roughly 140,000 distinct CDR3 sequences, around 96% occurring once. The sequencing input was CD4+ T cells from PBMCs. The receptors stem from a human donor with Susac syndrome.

The CDR3 reads CSARLSSYNEQFF. CDR3 DNA sequence: TGCAGTGCCCGCCTGAGCTCCTACAATGAGCAGTTCTTC. This sequence joins TRBV20-1 and TRBJ2-1; D call uncertain. The length of the CDR3 is 13 residues. Germline-derived CDR1 and CDR2 are DFQATT and SNEGSKA (reference sequence). Deletions cut 6 bases from V and 0 bases from J, with 9 bases between.

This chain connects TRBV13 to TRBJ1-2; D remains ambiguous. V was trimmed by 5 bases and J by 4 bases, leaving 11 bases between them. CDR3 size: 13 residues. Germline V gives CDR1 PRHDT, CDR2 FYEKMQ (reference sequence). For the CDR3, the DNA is TGTGCCAGCAGCGTTGGACTGTCCTATGGCTACACCTTC. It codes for CASSVGLSYGYTF.

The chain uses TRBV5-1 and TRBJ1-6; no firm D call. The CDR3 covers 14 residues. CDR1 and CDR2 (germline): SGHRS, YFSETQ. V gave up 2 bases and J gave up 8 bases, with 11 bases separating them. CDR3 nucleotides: TGCGCCAGCAGCTTAAGAAGGGAAGATTCACCCCTCCACTTT. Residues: CASSLRREDSPLHF.